The 31 T cell receptor beta chains in this list originate from one sample, sequenced in a study of OX40 agonist ivuxolimab in advanced cancers. Profiled with immunoSEQ multiplex PCR; TCRdb holds only in-frame clones, not every one. The sample contains tens of thousands of clones, around 88% of which appear only once. Sequencing was performed on CD4+ or CD8+ T cells sorted from blood, taken in a trial of the OX40 agonist ivuxolimab. These receptors were obtained from an adult with an advanced solid tumor such as melanoma, head and neck, liver or kidney cancer.

The genes are TRBV11-2 and TRBJ1-5; D possibly corresponds to TRBD1 (6 bases). V was clipped by 1 base and J by 1 base, with 17 bases between them. Germline CDR1 and CDR2: SGHAT and FQNNGV. The CDR3 contains 18 residues. CDR3 bases: TGTGCCAGCAGCTTAGCAAAGGACAGCTTGAACAGCAATCAGCCCCAGCATTTT. The encoded protein is CASSLAKDSLNSNQPQHF.

The V gene is TRBV21-1, the J gene TRBJ1-1; the D call of TRBD1 is as the table states it, not checked on the DNA. TRBV21-1 is described as a pseudogene. This CDR3 comprises 16 residues. For the CDR3, the DNA is TGTGCCAGCAGCAAAGTAAACAGGGGGGTAAACACTGAAGCTTTCTTT. The encoded protein is CASSKVNRGVNTEAFF.

This sequence joins TRBV19 and TRBJ1-5; TRBD1 matches at 11 bases. The ends lost 6 bases at V and 6 bases at J; junction bases unmatched: 7. Germline V gene sequence: CDR1 LNHDA, CDR2 SQIVND (reference sequence). This CDR3 spans 15 amino acids. The CDR3 spells CASSWTDRGPQPQHF. Written as DNA, the CDR3 is TGTGCCAGTAGCTGGACGGACAGGGGGCCTCAGCCCCAGCATTTT.

V gene TRBV6-1 combines with J gene TRBJ1-4, with D uncertain. Germline assignment: CDR1 MNHNS and CDR2 SASEGT. The CDR3 has 15 amino acids. V was trimmed by 1 base and J by 7 bases, leaving 13 bases between them. The CDR3 nucleotides are TGTGCCAGCAGTGAAGTGGGGAATCGGGGTGAAAAACTGTTTTTT. This codes for CASSEVGNRGEKLFF.

The chain carries TRBV6-5 and TRBJ2-4; no clear D gene. CDR1 and CDR2 from the germline V gene are MNHEY and SVGAGI. V lost 7 bases and J lost 5, with 6 bases in between. This CDR3 comprises 11 residues. CDR3 bases: TGTGCCAGCACGACGGAAAACATTCAGTACTTC. Translating gives CASTTENIQYF.

V usage is TRBV20-1 and J usage is TRBJ2-3, with unresolved D. The CDR3 totals 10 residues. Germline assignment: CDR1 DFQATT and CDR2 SNEGSKA (reference sequence). V lost 7 bases and J lost 6, with 8 bases in between. The DNA of the CDR3 is TGCAGTGAGTATAGGGATACGCAGTATTTT. Amino acid sequence: CSEYRDTQYF.

The gene calls are TRBV6-1 and TRBJ1-5, with D possibly being TRBD1 (5 bases). Trimming removed 7 bases at V and 0 bases at J, with 13 bases between. CDR3 size: 15 residues. CDR1 and CDR2 (germline): MNHNS, SASEGT. DNA for the CDR3: TGTGCCAGCACCTTACAGGCCTATAGCAATCAGCCCCAGCATTTT. Translated, it gives CASTLQAYSNQPQHF.

This chain links TRBV11-2 with TRBJ2-3; 8 bases map to TRBD1. The CDR3 contains 15 residues. From germline, CDR1 is SGHAT and CDR2 FQNNGV. Trimming removed 1 base from V and 4 bases from J; junction bases left unmatched: 4. DNA of the CDR3: TGTGCCAGCAGCTTAGGACAGGGGATTTCAGATACGCAGTATTTT. As protein: CASSLGQGISDTQYF.

The chain uses TRBV18 and TRBJ2-5; D possibly corresponds to TRBD2 (6 bases). Germline V gives CDR1 KGHSH, CDR2 LQKENI. V gave up 4 bases and J gave up 2 bases, with 8 bases separating them. This CDR3 comprises 13 residues. The CDR3 DNA follows: TGTGCCAGCTCACGGGACTTACAAGAGACCCAGTACTTC. It translates to CASSRDLQETQYF. Variable domain in full (rest from reference TRBV18 and TRBJ2-5): NAGVMQNPRHLVRRRGQEARLRCSPMKGHSHVYWYRQLPEEGLKFMVYLQKENIIDESGMPKERFSAEFPKEGPSILRIQQVVRGDSAAYFCASSRDLQETQYFGPGTRLLVL.

In this sample, this clone turned up once. The gene calls are TRBV27 and TRBJ1-2; D is uncertain. Germline values: CDR1 MNHEY, CDR2 SMNVEV (reference sequence). Trimming shortened V by 0 bases and J by 1 base, and 9 bases separated the two germline ends. The CDR3 is 15 residues long. The CDR3 DNA reads TGTGCCAGCAGTTTATCGTCTCGGGGTAACTATGGCTACACCTTC. This sequence encodes CASSLSSRGNYGYTF.

This clone has more than one count but fewer than ten. This chain uses TRBV5-1 with TRBJ2-7; D is ambiguous. The CDR3 runs to 11 residues. Germline V gene sequence: CDR1 SGHRS, CDR2 YFSETQ. V lost 1 base and J 5 bases, leaving 4 bases between the germline ends. The CDR3 loop reads CASSLQDEQYF. As DNA, the CDR3 is TGCGCCAGCAGCTTGCAAGACGAGCAGTACTTC. The full variable domain, in which reference TRBV5-1 and TRBJ2-7 provide the parts outside the CDR3, is KAGVTQTPRYLIKTRGQQVTLSCSPISGHRSVSWYQQTPGQGLQFLFEYFSETQRNKGNFPGRFSGRQFSNSRSEMNVSTLELGDSALYLCASSLQDEQYFGPGTRLTVT.

V is TRBV6-5 and J is TRBJ1-3, with a weak D call TRBD1 (5 bases). CDR1 and CDR2 (germline): MNHEY, SVGAGI. The CDR3 runs 13 residues. The CDR3 spells CAAGGRPGNTIYF. For the CDR3, the DNA is TGTGCTGCGGGGGGAAGACCTGGAAACACCATATATTTT.

This rearrangement joins TRBV5-4 to TRBJ2-2, with 9 bases fitting TRBD1. The CDR3 runs 16 residues. CDR1 and CDR2 (germline): SGHNT, YYREEE (reference sequence). The ends lost 4 bases at V and 1 base at J; junction bases unmatched: 5. CDR3 in DNA: TGTGCCAGCAGCGCTATGGGACAGGGGAACACCGGGGAGCTGTTTTTT. It yields the protein CASSAMGQGNTGELFF.

This clone came up a few times. J is TRBJ1-5 and V is TRBV28; D uncertain. Germline V CDR1 and CDR2: MDHEN, SYDVKM. V was clipped by 6 bases and J by 7 bases, with 10 bases between them. This CDR3 comprises 12 residues. CDR3 sequence: CASSNIGQPQHF. The CDR3 region has the DNA TGTGCCAGCAGCAATATTGGGCAGCCCCAGCATTTT.

The genes are TRBV7-9 and TRBJ2-7, with 10 bases lining up with TRBD1. V gave up 1 base and J gave up 4 bases; unmatched junction bases: 7. Per germline, CDR1 SEHNR and CDR2 FQNEAQ (reference sequence). The CDR3 covers 16 residues. CDR3 protein: CASSLEFGTGDYEQYF. For the CDR3, the DNA is TGTGCCAGCAGCTTAGAATTTGGGACAGGGGATTACGAGCAGTACTTC. The full variable domain, in which reference TRBV7-9 and TRBJ2-7 provide the parts outside the CDR3, is DTGVSQNPRHKITKRGQNVTFRCDPISEHNRLYWYRQTLGQGPEFLTYFQNEAQLEKSRLLSDRFSAERPKGSFSTLEIQRTEQGDSAMYLCASSLEFGTGDYEQYFGPGTRLTVT.

The chain recombines TRBV5-4 with TRBJ1-1; 8 nucleotides line up with TRBD1. There are 16 residues in the CDR3. The J segment lost 0 bases and the V segment lost 1 base, leaving 5 bases of the junction unmatched. Germline V gene sequence: CDR1 SGHNT, CDR2 YYREEE (reference sequence). CDR3 region: CASSLQGAGMNTEAFF. DNA for the CDR3: TGTGCCAGCAGCTTGCAGGGGGCGGGGATGAACACTGAAGCTTTCTTT.

The CDR3 DNA is TGTGCCAGCAGTTCCTCAGGGGAAGGAGCCTACGAGCAGTACTTC. It specifies CASSSSGEGAYEQYF. The rearrangement links TRBV28 to TRBJ2-7; perhaps TRBD1 as D (6 bases). This CDR3 contains 15 residues. Germline V lookup: CDR1 MDHEN, CDR2 SYDVKM. The V gene lost 4 bases and the J gene lost 2 bases, with 15 bases spanning the gap. Supplemented by reference TRBV28 and TRBJ2-7, the full variable domain reads DVKVTQSSRYLVKRTGEKVFLECVQDMDHENMFWYRQDPGLGLRLIYFSYDVKMKEKGDIPEGYSVSREKKERFSLILESASTNQTSMYLCASSSSGEGAYEQYFGPGTRLTVT.

V usage is TRBV18 and J usage is TRBJ1-4; perhaps TRBD1 as D (5 bases). This CDR3 region has 15 residues. Per the germline V gene, CDR1 is KGHSH and CDR2 is LQKENI. V was pared by 3 bases and J by 8 bases, with 16 bases between. CDR3 protein: CASSPAQGVREKLFF. The CDR3 coding sequence is TGTGCCAGCTCACCTGCCCAGGGTGTCAGGGAAAAACTGTTTTTT. Full variable domain (missing parts from reference TRBV18 and TRBJ1-4): NAGVMQNPRHLVRRRGQEARLRCSPMKGHSHVYWYRQLPEEGLKFMVYLQKENIIDESGMPKERFSAEFPKEGPSILRIQQVVRGDSAAYFCASSPAQGVREKLFFGSGTQLSVL.

This sequence joins TRBV5-1 and TRBJ2-5; D gene uncertain. Looked up from germline, CDR1 is SGHRS and CDR2 is YFSETQ. Trimming took 5 bases from V and 3 from J, leaving 8 bases between them. CDR3 length: 12 residues. For the CDR3, the DNA is TGCGCCAGCAGTGTTGGGGAAGAGACCCAGTACTTC. Encoded protein: CASSVGEETQYF.

This clone is a singleton in its sample. The V and J genes are TRBV5-1 and TRBJ2-1, with TRBD2 identical over 8 bases. The CDR3 spans 13 residues. Trimming removed 3 bases from V and 6 bases from J; junction bases left unmatched: 2. CDR1 and CDR2 (germline): SGHRS, YFSETQ. CDR3 amino acids: CASSSGTSNEQFF. CDR3 coding DNA: TGCGCCAGCAGCTCCGGGACTAGCAATGAGCAGTTCTTC. Using reference TRBV5-1 and TRBJ2-1 for the parts outside the CDR3, the full variable domain is KAGVTQTPRYLIKTRGQQVTLSCSPISGHRSVSWYQQTPGQGLQFLFEYFSETQRNKGNFPGRFSGRQFSNSRSEMNVSTLELGDSALYLCASSSGTSNEQFFGPGTRLTVL.

The J gene is TRBJ2-7, the V gene TRBV6-5, with a weak D call TRBD2 (5 bases). Trimming took 9 bases from V and 1 from J, leaving 10 bases between them. Germline lookup yields CDR1 MNHEY and CDR2 SVGAGI. The CDR3 loop spans 12 amino acids. The CDR3 nucleotides read TGTGCCAGTCATCGGGGTTCCTACGAGCAGTACTTC. Its translation is CASHRGSYEQYF.

This chain joins TRBV27 and TRBJ2-3; tentatively, D is TRBD1 (5 bases). This CDR3 spans 13 amino acids. The V gene lost 3 bases and the J gene lost 5 bases, with 9 bases spanning the gap. CDR1 MNHEY and CDR2 SMNVEV come from the germline V gene (reference sequence). Written as DNA, the CDR3 is TGTGCCAGCAGTTTCCCCGACAGAGATACGCAGTATTTT. As protein: CASSFPDRDTQYF.

The chain links TRBV4-1 to TRBJ1-1, with 9 bases matching TRBD1. CDR1 and CDR2 (germline): MGHRA, YSYEKL. The V segment lost 4 bases and the J segment 5 bases; nucleotides outside the gene matches: 2. This CDR3 has 13 amino acids. The CDR3 DNA sequence: TGCGCCAGCAGCCGGGGGACAGGGACTGAAGCTTTCTTT. Amino acid sequence: CASSRGTGTEAFF.

The chain links TRBV9 to TRBJ1-2; no clear D gene. V was pared by 0 bases and J by 4 bases, with 13 bases between. This CDR3 region has 15 residues. Looked up from germline, CDR1 is SGDLS and CDR2 is YYNGEE. The chain's CDR3 is CASSVARTGVYGYTF. CDR3 nucleotides: TGTGCCAGCAGCGTAGCTCGGACGGGAGTCTATGGCTACACCTTC.

The V and J genes are TRBV2 and TRBJ2-1, with 7 nucleotides matching TRBD1. The CDR3 contains 12 residues. After removal of 7 bases from V and 8 bases from J, the junction contained 5 bases not matched to a gene. Germline values: CDR1 SNHLY, CDR2 FYNNEI. The CDR3 nucleotides read TGTGCCAGCATACGACAGGGCGATGAGCAGTTCTTC. Its translation: CASIRQGDEQFF.

The rearrangement joins TRBV5-4 to TRBJ1-5, with TRBD1 as a possible D gene (5 bases). Germline-derived CDR1 and CDR2 are SGHNT and YYREEE (reference sequence). The V and J ends lost 4 bases and 2 bases respectively, with 10 bases between them. The CDR3 runs 14 residues. CDR3 in DNA: TGTGCCAGCAGCGGGGCATGGGGCAATCAGCCCCAGCATTTT. This sequence encodes CASSGAWGNQPQHF.

V is TRBV6-5 and J is TRBJ1-2; 8 bases line up with TRBD1. There are 14 residues in the CDR3. V was pared by 5 bases and J by 7 bases, with 9 bases of the junction left unmatched. Germline V lookup: CDR1 MNHEY, CDR2 SVGAGI. CDR3 sequence reads: CASSRTGLRGGYTF. As DNA, the CDR3 is TGTGCCAGCAGTCGGACAGGGTTGAGAGGTGGCTACACCTTC.

The genes are TRBV6-6 and TRBJ2-2; weak D call: TRBD1 (6 bases). Per germline, CDR1 MNHNY and CDR2 SVGAGI (reference sequence). The CDR3 extends over 15 amino acids. Trimming left V 6 bases short and J 2 bases short, with 13 bases between. CDR3: CASSLGQTNTGELFF. CDR3 nucleotide sequence: TGTGCCAGCAGCCTTGGACAGACTAACACCGGGGAGCTGTTTTTT.

The rearrangement joins TRBV28 to TRBJ1-5; D uncertain. CDR1 is MDHEN, CDR2 SYDVKM, per germline. The V end was cut by 1 base, the J end by 7 bases, with 5 bases between. This CDR3 has 12 amino acids. CDR3 DNA: TGTGCCAGCAGTTTATCGGCCCAGCCCCAGCATTTT. It codes for CASSLSAQPQHF.

This chain uses TRBV11-2 with TRBJ2-5; possible D gene TRBD2, 5 bases. With 3 bases removed from V and 3 bases from J, the gap between germline ends came to 8 bases. Germline CDR1 SGHAT, CDR2 FQNNGV. The CDR3 totals 13 residues. CDR3 DNA sequence: TGTGCCAGCAGCTTCGGAGGCGAAGAGACCCAGTACTTC. Residues: CASSFGGEETQYF.

This rearrangement joins TRBV18 to TRBJ2-1; 11 bases align to TRBD1. Trimming at V came to 3 bases and at J to 10 bases, leaving 8 bases not matched to a gene. Germline V gene sequence: CDR1 KGHSH, CDR2 LQKENI. The CDR3 runs 15 residues. The CDR3 here is CASSPGQGAGREQFF. The CDR3 nucleotides read TGTGCCAGCTCACCTGGACAGGGGGCTGGAAGGGAGCAGTTCTTC.